The 25 T cell receptor beta chains below all came from one sample that was sequenced in a study of blood T cell repertoires in COVID-19. Data came from immunoSEQ multiplex PCR; TCRdb stores just in-frame clones and leaves some out. This table has about 210,000 clones, roughly nine tenths appearing once. The sample comprised peripheral blood. Receptor source: a man between 65 and 79 years old with acute or convalescent COVID-19.

V and J are TRBV9 and TRBJ2-3; 12 bases align to TRBD2. The CDR3 has 17 residues. The germline CDR1 and CDR2 sequences are SGDLS and YYNGEE. Trimming cost V 3 bases and J 5 bases; bases outside gene matches: 10. The CDR3 nucleotides read TGTGCCAGCAGCGCTCCCCGACTAGCGGGAGCGGAAGATACGCAGTATTTT. Translation gives CASSAPRLAGAEDTQYF.

This rearrangement joins TRBV5-1 to TRBJ2-5; TRBD1 might be the D (6 bases). This CDR3 spans 15 amino acids. Trimming removed 4 bases from V and 2 bases from J, with 15 bases in between. Germline V lookup: CDR1 SGHRS, CDR2 YFSETQ. The chain's CDR3 is CASSAQTGQQETQYF. CDR3 sequence (DNA): TGCGCCAGCAGCGCACAAACAGGACAGCAAGAGACCCAGTACTTC.

The count of this clone is one. J is TRBJ1-6 and V is TRBV2; TRBD1 matches 7 bases. Germline trimming cut 4 bases from V and 10 bases from J; bases unmatched to any gene: 7. The length of the CDR3 is 14 residues. CDR1 and CDR2 from the germline V gene are SNHLY and FYNNEI. CDR3 amino acids: CASSGTGERSPLHF. The CDR3 region has the DNA TGTGCCAGCAGTGGTACAGGGGAGAGATCACCCCTCCACTTT.

The chain uses TRBV19 and TRBJ1-2; 9 nucleotides match TRBD1. CDR3 length: 14 residues. Per the germline V gene, CDR1 is LNHDA and CDR2 is SQIVND (reference sequence). V dropped 7 bases and J dropped 7; count of bases not matched to a gene: 10. In nucleotides, the CDR3 is TGTGCCAGTACCGAGAGGGACAGGGTACGTGGCTACACCTTC. Translation: CASTERDRVRGYTF. Filled out from reference TRBV19 and TRBJ1-2, the complete variable domain reads DGGITQSPKYLFRKEGQNVTLSCEQNLNHDAMYWYRQDPGQGLRLIYYSQIVNDFQKGDIAEGYSVSREKKESFPLTVTSAQKNPTAFYLCASTERDRVRGYTFGSGTRLTVV.

The V call is TRBV15, the J call TRBJ2-5, with D perhaps matching TRBD1 (6 bases). Looked up from germline, CDR1 is LNHNV and CDR2 is YYDKDF (reference sequence). V dropped 1 base and J dropped 4 bases, with 19 bases sitting between them. The CDR3 extends over 17 amino acids. The CDR3 region is CATSRGTGIHGIETQYF. The DNA for the CDR3 is TGTGCCACCAGCAGAGGCACAGGGATCCATGGGATAGAGACCCAGTACTTC.

The chain links TRBV5-1 to TRBJ2-1, with 10 bases matching TRBD2. V trimming: 3 bases; J trimming: 6 bases; junction bases outside the gene matches: 6. The CDR3 runs to 15 residues. Germline CDR1 is SGHRS and CDR2 is YFSETQ. The CDR3 loop reads CASSWASGSANEQFF. The CDR3 nucleotides are TGCGCCAGCAGCTGGGCTAGCGGGAGTGCCAATGAGCAGTTCTTC.

The J gene is TRBJ2-5, the V gene TRBV3-1 (or the pseudogene TRBV3-2); TRBD2 agrees at 12 bases. V shed 4 bases, J shed 2 bases, and the junction held 2 bases outside the gene matches. Germline V gives CDR1 LGHDT, CDR2 YNNKEL (reference sequence). This CDR3 comprises 15 residues. The CDR3 region is CASSRTSGEQETQYF. In DNA, the CDR3 is TGTGCCAGCAGCCGGACTAGCGGGGAACAAGAGACCCAGTACTTC.

The genes are TRBV23-1 and TRBJ2-7; no definite D call. TRBV23-1 is an ORF; its function is uncertain. The CDR3 is 13 residues long. V was clipped by 3 bases and J by 3 bases, with 9 bases between them. In nucleotides, the CDR3 is TGCGCCAGCAGTCATCGCAACTACTACGAGCAGTACTTC. Its translation is CASSHRNYYEQYF.

This chain connects TRBV24-1 to TRBJ2-1, with 9 bases identical to TRBD2. Losses at the gene ends were 8 bases for V and 7 bases for J; bases not matched to a gene: 8. Germline V lookup: CDR1 KGHDR, CDR2 SFDVKD. CDR3 length equals 14 residues. This CDR3 is CATKPSGRWNEQFF. The CDR3 DNA is TGTGCCACCAAACCCAGCGGGAGGTGGAATGAGCAGTTCTTC.

This chain connects TRBV7-2 to TRBJ2-7; 7 nucleotides line up with TRBD1. V shed 1 base and J 1 base; nucleotides not matched to a gene: 13. Germline-derived CDR1 and CDR2 are SGHTA and FQGNSA. The CDR3 loop spans 18 amino acids. CDR3 sequence: CASSLGFGWDSRSYEQYF. CDR3 nucleotide sequence: TGTGCCAGCAGCTTAGGGTTTGGATGGGACAGCAGATCCTACGAGCAGTACTTC.

The rearrangement joins TRBV29-1 to TRBJ1-3, with a tentative D call TRBD1 (6 bases). Per the germline V gene, CDR1 is SQVTM and CDR2 is ANQGSEA. This CDR3 comprises 14 residues. V lost 0 bases and J lost 4, with 10 bases in between. The CDR3 here is CSVEEGAVGNTIYF. CDR3 in DNA: TGCAGCGTTGAAGAGGGGGCAGTCGGAAACACCATATATTTT.

V and J are TRBV27 and TRBJ1-1, with unresolved D. From germline, CDR1 is MNHEY and CDR2 SMNVEV (reference sequence). V was shortened by 5 bases and J by 7 bases, with 17 bases between the two germline ends. The CDR3 totals 14 residues. CDR3 protein: CASSPHRPGSEAFF. CDR3 DNA sequence: TGTGCCAGCAGTCCCCACCGACCTGGGAGTGAAGCTTTCTTT.

This clone occurred a few times. The chain uses TRBV11-1 and TRBJ1-2; 11 nucleotides agree with TRBD1. This CDR3 contains 14 residues. Germline CDR1 SGHAT, CDR2 FQDESV (reference sequence). The ends lost 4 bases at V and 6 bases at J; junction bases unmatched: 4. The CDR3 here is CASSSDRGPHGYTF. The CDR3 DNA reads as TGTGCCAGCAGCTCGGACAGGGGGCCCCATGGCTACACCTTC.

The chain couples TRBV2 to TRBJ2-7; TRBD2 aligns across 11 bases. The CDR3 sequence is 13 residues long. The germline V gene has CDR1 SNHLY and CDR2 FYNNEI. Trimming cost V 8 bases and J 2 bases; bases outside gene matches: 2. This CDR3 is CASLLAGAYEQYF. The CDR3, as DNA: TGTGCCAGCTTACTAGCGGGAGCCTACGAGCAGTACTTC.

The chain employs TRBV19 and TRBJ2-1; D gene unclear. Germline CDR1 LNHDA, CDR2 SQIVND (reference sequence). The CDR3 consists of 11 residues. V was shortened by 7 bases and J by 6 bases, with 7 bases between the two germline ends. The chain's CDR3 is CASTQANEQFF. The CDR3 DNA is TGTGCCAGTACTCAAGCCAATGAGCAGTTCTTC.

This clone was found once. The chain has TRBV3-1 (or the pseudogene TRBV3-2) and TRBJ1-1; D gene uncertain. V lost 5 bases to trimming and J lost 1 base, with 11 bases between them. CDR1 is LGHDT, CDR2 YNNKEL, per germline (reference sequence). This CDR3 is built from 14 residues. DNA for the CDR3: TGTGCCAGCAGCTATTTGGGCAAGAACACTGAAGCTTTCTTT. This encodes CASSYLGKNTEAFF.

The gene calls are TRBV2 and TRBJ1-1; 7 bases agree with TRBD1. CDR1 SNHLY and CDR2 FYNNEI come from the germline V gene. V gave up 6 bases and J gave up 2 bases; unmatched junction bases: 6. The CDR3 totals 14 residues. The CDR3 here is CASSPRDRNTEAFF. CDR3 nucleotides: TGTGCCAGCAGCCCCCGGGACAGAAACACTGAAGCTTTCTTT.

The rearrangement joins TRBV5-4 to TRBJ1-1; TRBD1 matches 11 bases. Germline CDR1 reads SGHNT; CDR2 reads YYREEE (reference sequence). CDR3 size: 17 residues. V lost 3 bases, J lost 1 base, and 8 bases stayed unmatched. CDR3: CASSSGTGGLSNTEAFF. Here the CDR3 DNA reads TGTGCCAGCAGCTCCGGGACAGGGGGGCTTTCGAACACTGAAGCTTTCTTT.

The V and J genes are TRBV20-1 and TRBJ2-3; 8 bases map to TRBD1. Germline-derived CDR1 and CDR2 are DFQATT and SNEGSKA (reference sequence). J gave up 4 bases and V 3 bases, and 9 bases lay outside the gene matches. The CDR3 has 15 amino acids. The DNA for the CDR3 is TGCAGTGCTAGTAGGCGGCAGGGGGCGGCAGATACGCAGTATTTT. It codes for CSASRRQGAADTQYF.

The CDR3 here is CATSDSGQGASEQFF. CDR3 DNA: TGTGCCACCAGTGACTCTGGACAGGGGGCTAGTGAGCAGTTCTTC. This chain joins TRBV24-1 and TRBJ2-1; 11 nucleotides line up with TRBD1. J was trimmed by 9 bases and V by 4 bases; bases with no gene match: 7. CDR3 length: 15 amino acids. Germline-derived CDR1 and CDR2 are KGHDR and SFDVKD.

This chain links TRBV6-5 with TRBJ1-5; D may be TRBD1 (5 bases). Trimming pared 8 bases from V and 6 bases from J, leaving 14 bases between. The CDR3 loop spans 13 amino acids. The germline CDR1 and CDR2 sequences are MNHEY and SVGAGI. The CDR3 DNA reads as TGTGCCAGCTCGGCAGGGCGGGGTCAGCCCCAGCATTTT. This codes for CASSAGRGQPQHF.

V gene TRBV27 combines with J gene TRBJ1-1, with TRBD1 matching 8 bases. Germline CDR1 and CDR2: MNHEY and SMNVEV (reference sequence). V gave up 5 bases and J gave up 1 base; unmatched junction bases: 3. This CDR3 has 14 residues. CDR3 DNA sequence: TGTGCCAGCAGTCCGGGACAGGCGAACACTGAAGCTTTCTTT. Translated: CASSPGQANTEAFF.

The CDR3 is CASSVGLGGQQETQYF. CDR3 coding DNA: TGTGCCAGTAGTGTCGGACTTGGGGGACAGCAAGAGACCCAGTACTTC. The chain joins TRBV19 to TRBJ2-5; 7 bases line up with TRBD1. The ends lost 5 bases at V and 2 bases at J; junction bases unmatched: 11. The CDR3 sequence is 16 residues long. CDR1 is LNHDA, CDR2 SQIVND, per germline (reference sequence). Full variable domain (missing parts from reference TRBV19 and TRBJ2-5): DGGITQSPKYLFRKEGQNVTLSCEQNLNHDAMYWYRQDPGQGLRLIYYSQIVNDFQKGDIAEGYSVSREKKESFPLTVTSAQKNPTAFYLCASSVGLGGQQETQYFGPGTRLLVL.

This chain connects TRBV9 to TRBJ2-1, with 13 nucleotides matching TRBD2. Per the germline V gene, CDR1 is SGDLS and CDR2 is YYNGEE. J lost 5 bases, V lost 0 bases, and 5 bases had no gene match. There are 17 residues in the CDR3. CDR3 amino acids: CASSVATGLAGDNEQFF. Written as DNA, the CDR3 is TGTGCCAGCAGCGTAGCTACTGGACTAGCGGGGGACAATGAGCAGTTCTTC.

The gene calls are TRBV18 and TRBJ1-3, with D perhaps TRBD1 (5 bases). There are 19 residues in the CDR3. Germline V gives CDR1 KGHSH, CDR2 LQKENI. The V end was cut by 2 bases, the J end by 0 bases, with 20 bases between. CDR3 region: CASSPNQLGQGHSGNTIYF. The CDR3 nucleotides read TGTGCCAGCTCACCAAACCAATTGGGGCAGGGCCACTCTGGAAACACCATATATTTT.